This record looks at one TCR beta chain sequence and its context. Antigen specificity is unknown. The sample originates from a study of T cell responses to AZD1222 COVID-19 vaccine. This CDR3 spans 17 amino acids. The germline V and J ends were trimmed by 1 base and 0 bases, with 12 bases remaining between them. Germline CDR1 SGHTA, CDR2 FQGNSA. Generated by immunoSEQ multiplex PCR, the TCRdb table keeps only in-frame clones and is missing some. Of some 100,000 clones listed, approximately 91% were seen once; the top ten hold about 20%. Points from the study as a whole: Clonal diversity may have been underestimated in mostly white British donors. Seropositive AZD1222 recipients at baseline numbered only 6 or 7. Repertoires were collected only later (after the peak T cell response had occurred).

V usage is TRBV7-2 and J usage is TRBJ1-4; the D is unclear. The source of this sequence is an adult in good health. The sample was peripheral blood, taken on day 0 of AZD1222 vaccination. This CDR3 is CASSLVVASATNEKLFF. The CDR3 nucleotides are TGTGCCAGCAGCTTAGTTGTGGCGAGCGCAACTAATGAAAAACTGTTTTTT.